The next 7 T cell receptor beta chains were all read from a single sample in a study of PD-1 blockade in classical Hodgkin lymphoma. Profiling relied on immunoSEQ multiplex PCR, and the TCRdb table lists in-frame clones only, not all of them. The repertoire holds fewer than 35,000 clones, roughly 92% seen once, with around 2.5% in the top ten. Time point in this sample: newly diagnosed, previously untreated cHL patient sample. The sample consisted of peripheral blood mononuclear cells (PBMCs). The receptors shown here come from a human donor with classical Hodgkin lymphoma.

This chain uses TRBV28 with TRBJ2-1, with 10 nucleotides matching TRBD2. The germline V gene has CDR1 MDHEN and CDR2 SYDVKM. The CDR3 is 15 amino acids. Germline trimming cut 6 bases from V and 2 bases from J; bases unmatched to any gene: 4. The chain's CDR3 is CASSPAGGPYNEQFF. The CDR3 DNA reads TGTGCCAGCAGCCCAGCGGGAGGGCCCTACAATGAGCAGTTCTTC.

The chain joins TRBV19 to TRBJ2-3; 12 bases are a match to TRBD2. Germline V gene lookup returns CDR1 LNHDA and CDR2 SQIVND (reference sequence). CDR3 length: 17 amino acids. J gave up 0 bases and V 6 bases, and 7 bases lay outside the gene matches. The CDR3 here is CASSRLAGASSTDTQYF. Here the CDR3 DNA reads TGTGCCAGTAGCAGACTAGCGGGGGCCTCTAGCACAGATACGCAGTATTTT.

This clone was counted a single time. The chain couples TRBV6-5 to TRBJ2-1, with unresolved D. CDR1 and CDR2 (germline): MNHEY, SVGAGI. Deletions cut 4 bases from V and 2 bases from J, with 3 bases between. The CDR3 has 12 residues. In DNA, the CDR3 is TGTGCCAGCAGTTCGCCCTACAATGAGCAGTTCTTC. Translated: CASSSPYNEQFF.

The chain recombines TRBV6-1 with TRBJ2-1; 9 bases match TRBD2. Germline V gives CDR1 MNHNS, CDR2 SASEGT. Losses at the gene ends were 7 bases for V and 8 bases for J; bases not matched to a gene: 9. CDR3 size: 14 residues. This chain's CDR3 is CASTESGGRDEQFF. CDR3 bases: TGTGCCAGCACCGAAAGCGGGGGGCGGGATGAGCAGTTCTTC.

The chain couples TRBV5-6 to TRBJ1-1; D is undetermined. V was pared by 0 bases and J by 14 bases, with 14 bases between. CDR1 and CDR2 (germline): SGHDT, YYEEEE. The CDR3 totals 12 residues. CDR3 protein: CASSLDGLRWFF. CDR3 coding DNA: TGTGCCAGCAGCTTGGACGGACTGCGGTGGTTCTTT. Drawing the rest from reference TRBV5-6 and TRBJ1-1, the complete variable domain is DAGVTQSPTHLIKTRGQQVTLRCSPKSGHDTVSWYQQALGQGPQFIFQYYEEEERQRGNFPDRFSGHQFPNYSSELNVNALLLGDSALYLCASSLDGLRWFFGQGTRLTVV.

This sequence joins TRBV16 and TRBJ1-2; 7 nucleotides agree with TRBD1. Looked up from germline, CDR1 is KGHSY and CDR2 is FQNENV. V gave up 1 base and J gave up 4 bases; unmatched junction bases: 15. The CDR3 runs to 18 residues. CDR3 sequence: CASSQYSIRGQRVYGYTF. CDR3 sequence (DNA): TGTGCCAGCAGCCAATATTCAATTCGGGGACAGCGTGTCTATGGCTACACCTTC.

CDR3 region: CASSSETGGTYEQYF. Written as DNA, the CDR3 is TGTGCCAGCAGCTCAGAGACAGGGGGGACCTACGAGCAGTACTTC. This chain joins TRBV7-2 and TRBJ2-7; TRBD1 matches at 9 bases. J was trimmed by 2 bases and V by 4 bases; bases with no gene match: 6. CDR1 is SGHTA, CDR2 FQGNSA, per germline. The CDR3 contains 15 residues.